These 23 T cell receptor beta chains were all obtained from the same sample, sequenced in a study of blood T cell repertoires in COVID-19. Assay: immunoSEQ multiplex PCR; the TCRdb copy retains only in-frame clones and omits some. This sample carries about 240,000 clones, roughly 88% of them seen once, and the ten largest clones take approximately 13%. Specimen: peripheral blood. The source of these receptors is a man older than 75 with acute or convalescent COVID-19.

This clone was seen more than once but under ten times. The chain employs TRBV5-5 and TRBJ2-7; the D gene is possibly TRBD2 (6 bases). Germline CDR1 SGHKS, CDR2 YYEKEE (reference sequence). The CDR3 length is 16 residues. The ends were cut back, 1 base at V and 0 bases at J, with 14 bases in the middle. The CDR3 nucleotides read TGTGCCAGCAGCTTGATTCGGCAGGGAGGCTCCTACGAGCAGTACTTC. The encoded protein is CASSLIRQGGSYEQYF.

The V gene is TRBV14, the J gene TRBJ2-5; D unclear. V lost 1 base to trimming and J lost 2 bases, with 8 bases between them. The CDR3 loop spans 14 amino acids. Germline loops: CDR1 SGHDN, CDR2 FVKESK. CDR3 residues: CASSQGHRQETQYF. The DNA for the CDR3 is TGTGCCAGCAGCCAAGGTCACAGACAAGAGACCCAGTACTTC.

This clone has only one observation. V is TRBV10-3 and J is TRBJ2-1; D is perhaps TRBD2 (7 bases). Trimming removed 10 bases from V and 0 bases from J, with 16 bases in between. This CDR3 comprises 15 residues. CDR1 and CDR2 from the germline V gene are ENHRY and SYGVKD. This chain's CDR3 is CATRGGESSYNEQFF. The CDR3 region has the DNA TGTGCCACGCGAGGGGGGGAGAGCTCCTACAATGAGCAGTTCTTC.

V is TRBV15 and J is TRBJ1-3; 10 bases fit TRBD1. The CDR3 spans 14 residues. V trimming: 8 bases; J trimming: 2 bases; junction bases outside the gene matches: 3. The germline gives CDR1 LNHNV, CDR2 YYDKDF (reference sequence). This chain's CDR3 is CATGQGVAGNTIYF. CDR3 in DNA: TGTGCCACCGGACAGGGGGTAGCTGGAAACACCATATATTTT.

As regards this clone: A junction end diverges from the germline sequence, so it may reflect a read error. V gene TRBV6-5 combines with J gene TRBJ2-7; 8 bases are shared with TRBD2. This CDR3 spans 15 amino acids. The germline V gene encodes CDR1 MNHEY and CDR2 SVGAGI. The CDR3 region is CASSDSIRGGYEQYF. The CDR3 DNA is TGTGCCAGCAGTGACTCGATCCGGGGGGGTTACGAGCAGTACTTC.

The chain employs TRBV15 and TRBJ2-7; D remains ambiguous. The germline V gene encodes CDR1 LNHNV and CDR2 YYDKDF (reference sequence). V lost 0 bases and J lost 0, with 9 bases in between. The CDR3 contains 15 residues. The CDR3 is CATSRDVASSYEQYF. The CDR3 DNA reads TGTGCCACCAGCAGAGATGTAGCCAGCTCCTACGAGCAGTACTTC.

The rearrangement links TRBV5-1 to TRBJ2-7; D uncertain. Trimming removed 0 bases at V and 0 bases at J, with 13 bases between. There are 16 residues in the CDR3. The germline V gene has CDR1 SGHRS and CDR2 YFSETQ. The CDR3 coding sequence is TGCGCCAGCAGCTTGGCCGGAACAGCCCTCTCCTACGAGCAGTACTTC. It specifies CASSLAGTALSYEQYF.

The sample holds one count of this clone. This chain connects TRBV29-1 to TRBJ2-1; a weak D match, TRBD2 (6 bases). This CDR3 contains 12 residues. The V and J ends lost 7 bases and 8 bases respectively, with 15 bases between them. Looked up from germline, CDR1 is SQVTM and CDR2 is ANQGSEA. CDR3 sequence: CSATTSTDEQFF. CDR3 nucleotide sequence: TGCAGCGCCACGACTAGTACCGATGAGCAGTTCTTC.

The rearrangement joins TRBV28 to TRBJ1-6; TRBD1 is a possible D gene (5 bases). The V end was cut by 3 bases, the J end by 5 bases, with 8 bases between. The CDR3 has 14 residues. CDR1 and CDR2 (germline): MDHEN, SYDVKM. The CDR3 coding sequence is TGTGCCAGCAGTTTCGAACAGGATAATTCACCCCTCCACTTT. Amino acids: CASSFEQDNSPLHF.

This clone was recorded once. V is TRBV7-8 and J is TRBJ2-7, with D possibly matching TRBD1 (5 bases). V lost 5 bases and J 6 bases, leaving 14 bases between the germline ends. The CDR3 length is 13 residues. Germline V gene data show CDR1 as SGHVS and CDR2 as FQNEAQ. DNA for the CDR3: TGTGCCAGCAGCCCGGGTTGGGGCTCCGAGCAGTACTTC. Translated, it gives CASSPGWGSEQYF.

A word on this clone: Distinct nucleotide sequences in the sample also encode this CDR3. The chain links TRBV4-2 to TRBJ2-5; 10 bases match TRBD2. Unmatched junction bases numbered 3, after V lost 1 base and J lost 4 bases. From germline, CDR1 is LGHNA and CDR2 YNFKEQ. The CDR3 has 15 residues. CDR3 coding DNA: TGTGCCAGCAGCCAAGGAGCGGGGGGGGGAGAGACCCAGTACTTC. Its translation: CASSQGAGGGETQYF.

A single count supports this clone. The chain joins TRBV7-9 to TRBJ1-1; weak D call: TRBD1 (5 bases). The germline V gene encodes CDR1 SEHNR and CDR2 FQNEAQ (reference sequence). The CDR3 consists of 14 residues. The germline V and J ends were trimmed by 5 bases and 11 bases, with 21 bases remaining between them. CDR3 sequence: CASSPLGRGSDAFF. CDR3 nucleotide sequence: TGTGCCAGCAGCCCCCTTGGGCGGGGGAGTGACGCTTTCTTT.

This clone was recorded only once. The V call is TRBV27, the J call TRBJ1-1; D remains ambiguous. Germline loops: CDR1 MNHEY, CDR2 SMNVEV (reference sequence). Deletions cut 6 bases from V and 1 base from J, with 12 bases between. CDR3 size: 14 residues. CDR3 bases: TGTGCCAGCAGATCGGGTCTGGGGAACACTGAAGCTTTCTTT. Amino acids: CASRSGLGNTEAFF.

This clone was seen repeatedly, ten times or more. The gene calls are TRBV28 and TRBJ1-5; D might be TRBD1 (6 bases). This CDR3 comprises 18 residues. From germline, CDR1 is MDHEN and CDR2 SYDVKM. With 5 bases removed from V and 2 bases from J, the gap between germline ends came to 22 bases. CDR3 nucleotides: TGTGCCAGCAGTCCCTTCCACCTCAGGGGAAGGGGCAATCAGCCCCAGCATTTT. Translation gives CASSPFHLRGRGNQPQHF.

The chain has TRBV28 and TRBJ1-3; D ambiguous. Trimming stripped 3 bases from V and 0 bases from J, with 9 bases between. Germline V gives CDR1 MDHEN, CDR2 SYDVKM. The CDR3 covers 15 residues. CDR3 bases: TGTGCCAGCAGTTTGAGCGGAAACTCTGGAAACACCATATATTTT. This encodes CASSLSGNSGNTIYF.

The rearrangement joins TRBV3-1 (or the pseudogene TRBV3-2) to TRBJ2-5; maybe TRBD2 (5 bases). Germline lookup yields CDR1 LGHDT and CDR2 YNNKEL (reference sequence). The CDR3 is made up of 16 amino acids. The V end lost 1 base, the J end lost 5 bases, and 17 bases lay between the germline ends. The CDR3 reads CASSQGAATSTETQYF. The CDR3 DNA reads TGTGCCAGCAGCCAAGGAGCGGCTACTAGTACGGAGACCCAGTACTTC.

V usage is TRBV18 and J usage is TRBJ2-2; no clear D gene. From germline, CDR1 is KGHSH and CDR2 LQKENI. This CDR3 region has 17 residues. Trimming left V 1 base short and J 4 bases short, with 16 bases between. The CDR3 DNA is TGTGCCAGCTCACCACAGAGGCCAGATGCTGGCACCGGGGAGCTGTTTTTT. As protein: CASSPQRPDAGTGELFF.

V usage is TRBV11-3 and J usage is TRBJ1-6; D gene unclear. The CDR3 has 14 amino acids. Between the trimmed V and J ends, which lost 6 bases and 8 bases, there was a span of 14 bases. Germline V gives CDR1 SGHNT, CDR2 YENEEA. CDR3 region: CASSSGIPDSPLHF. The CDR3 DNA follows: TGTGCCAGCAGTTCCGGGATCCCGGATTCACCCCTCCACTTT.

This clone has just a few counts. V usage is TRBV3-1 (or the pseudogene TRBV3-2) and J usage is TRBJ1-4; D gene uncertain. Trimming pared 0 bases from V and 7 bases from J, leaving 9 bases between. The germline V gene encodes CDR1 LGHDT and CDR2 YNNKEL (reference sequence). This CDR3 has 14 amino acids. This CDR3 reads CASSQEVRSEKLFF. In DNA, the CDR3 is TGTGCCAGCAGCCAAGAAGTTAGGAGTGAAAAACTGTTTTTT.

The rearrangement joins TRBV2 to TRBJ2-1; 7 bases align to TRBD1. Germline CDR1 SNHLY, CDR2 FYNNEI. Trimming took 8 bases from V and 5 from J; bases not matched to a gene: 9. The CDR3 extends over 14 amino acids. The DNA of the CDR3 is TGTGCCAGCCTAGACAGGGACCATGACAATGAGCAGTTCTTC. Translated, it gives CASLDRDHDNEQFF.

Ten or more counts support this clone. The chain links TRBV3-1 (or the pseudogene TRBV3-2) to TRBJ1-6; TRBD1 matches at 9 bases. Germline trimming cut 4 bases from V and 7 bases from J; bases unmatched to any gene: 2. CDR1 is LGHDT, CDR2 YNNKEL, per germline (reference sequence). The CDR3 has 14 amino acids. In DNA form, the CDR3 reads TGTGCCAGCAGCCTTGGGACAGGGAATTCACCCCTCCACTTT. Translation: CASSLGTGNSPLHF.

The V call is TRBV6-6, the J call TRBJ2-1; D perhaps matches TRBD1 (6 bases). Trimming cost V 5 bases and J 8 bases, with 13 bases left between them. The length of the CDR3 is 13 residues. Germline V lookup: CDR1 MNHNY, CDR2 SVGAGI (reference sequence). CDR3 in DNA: TGTGCCAGCAGTCCCGACAGGAGGTATGAGCAGTTCTTC. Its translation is CASSPDRRYEQFF.

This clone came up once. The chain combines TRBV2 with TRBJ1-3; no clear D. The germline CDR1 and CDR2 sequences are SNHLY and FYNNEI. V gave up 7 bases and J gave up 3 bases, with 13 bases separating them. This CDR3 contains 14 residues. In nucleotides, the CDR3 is TGTGCCAGCACCGCGGCGACCGGTGGAAACACCATATATTTT. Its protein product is CASTAATGGNTIYF.